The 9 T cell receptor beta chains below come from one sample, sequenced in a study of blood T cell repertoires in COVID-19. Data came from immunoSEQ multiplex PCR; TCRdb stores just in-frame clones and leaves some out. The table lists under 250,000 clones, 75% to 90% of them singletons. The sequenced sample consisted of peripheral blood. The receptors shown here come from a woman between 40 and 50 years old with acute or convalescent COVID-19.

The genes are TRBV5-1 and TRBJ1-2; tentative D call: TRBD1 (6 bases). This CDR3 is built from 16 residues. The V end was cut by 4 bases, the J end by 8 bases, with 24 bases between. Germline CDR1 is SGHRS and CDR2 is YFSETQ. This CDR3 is CASSTTTGSKRRGYTF. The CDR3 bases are TGCGCCAGCAGCACGACTACAGGGTCTAAGCGGAGGGGCTACACCTTC. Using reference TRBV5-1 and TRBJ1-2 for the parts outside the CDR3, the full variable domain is KAGVTQTPRYLIKTRGQQVTLSCSPISGHRSVSWYQQTPGQGLQFLFEYFSETQRNKGNFPGRFSGRQFSNSRSEMNVSTLELGDSALYLCASSTTTGSKRRGYTFGSGTRLTVV.

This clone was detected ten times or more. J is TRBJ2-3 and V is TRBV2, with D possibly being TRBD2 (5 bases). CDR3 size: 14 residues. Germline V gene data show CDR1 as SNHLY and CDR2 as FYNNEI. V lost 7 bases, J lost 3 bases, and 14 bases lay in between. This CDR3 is CASIRASSTDTQYF. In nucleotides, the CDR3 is TGTGCCAGCATAAGGGCTAGCAGTACAGATACGCAGTATTTT.

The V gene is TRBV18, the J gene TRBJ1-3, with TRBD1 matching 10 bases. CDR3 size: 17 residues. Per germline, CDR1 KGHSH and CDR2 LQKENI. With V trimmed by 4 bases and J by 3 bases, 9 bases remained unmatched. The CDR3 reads CASSLRPGTGDGNTIYF. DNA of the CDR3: TGTGCCAGCTCACTGAGACCCGGGACAGGGGATGGAAACACCATATATTTT.

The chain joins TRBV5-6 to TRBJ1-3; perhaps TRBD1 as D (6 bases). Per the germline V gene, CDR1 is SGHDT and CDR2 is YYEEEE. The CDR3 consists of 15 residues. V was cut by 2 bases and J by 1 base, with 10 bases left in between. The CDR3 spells CASSFSGDSGNTIYF. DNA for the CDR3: TGTGCCAGCAGCTTTTCAGGGGATTCTGGAAACACCATATATTTT.

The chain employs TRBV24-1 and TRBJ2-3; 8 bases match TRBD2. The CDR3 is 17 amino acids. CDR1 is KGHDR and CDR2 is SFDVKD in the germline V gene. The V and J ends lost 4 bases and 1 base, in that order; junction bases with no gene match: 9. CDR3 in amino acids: CATSDAPPRGGTDTQYF. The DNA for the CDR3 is TGTGCCACCAGTGACGCCCCCCCGCGGGGGGGCACAGATACGCAGTATTTT.

Written as DNA, the CDR3 is TGTGCCAGCAGCCCTAATTTGAGTCACTCTGGGGCCAACGTCCTGACTTTC. Protein sequence: CASSPNLSHSGANVLTF. This chain joins TRBV11-2 and TRBJ2-6; D call uncertain. CDR3 length equals 17 residues. Germline V lookup: CDR1 SGHAT, CDR2 FQNNGV. Between the trimmed V and J ends, which lost 5 bases and 0 bases, there was a span of 14 bases.

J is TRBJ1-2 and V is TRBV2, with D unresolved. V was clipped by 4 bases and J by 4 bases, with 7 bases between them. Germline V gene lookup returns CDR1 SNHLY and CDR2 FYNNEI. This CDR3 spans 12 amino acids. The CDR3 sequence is CASSASGYGYTF. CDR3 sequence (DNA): TGTGCCAGCAGTGCATCCGGCTATGGCTACACCTTC. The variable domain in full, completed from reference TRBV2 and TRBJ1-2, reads EPEVTQTPSHQVTQMGQEVILRCVPISNHLYFYWYRQILGQKVEFLVSFYNNEISEKSEIFDDQFSVERPDGSNFTLKIRSTKLEDSAMYFCASSASGYGYTFGSGTRLTVV.

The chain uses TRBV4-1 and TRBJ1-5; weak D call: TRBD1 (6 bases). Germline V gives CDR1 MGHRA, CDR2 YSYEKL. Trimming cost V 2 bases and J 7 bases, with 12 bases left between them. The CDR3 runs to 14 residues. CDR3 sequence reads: CASSQKQGNQPQHF. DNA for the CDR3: TGCGCCAGCAGCCAAAAACAGGGTAACCAGCCCCAGCATTTT.

This CDR3 reads CSALGRAGSPSGANVLTF. In nucleotides, the CDR3 is TGCAGCGCTTTAGGGCGGGCGGGATCTCCCTCTGGGGCCAACGTCCTGACTTTC. V gene TRBV29-1 combines with J gene TRBJ2-6, with TRBD2 as a possible D gene (6 bases). V lost 7 bases, J lost 0 bases, and 22 bases lay in between. Germline assignment: CDR1 SQVTM and CDR2 ANQGSEA. This CDR3 has 18 amino acids. The complete variable domain, with remaining parts taken from reference TRBV29-1 and TRBJ2-6, reads SAVISQKPSRDICQRGTSLTIQCQVDSQVTMMFWYRQQPGQSLTLIATANQGSEATYESGFVIDKFPISRPNLTFSTLTVSNMSPEDSSIYLCSALGRAGSPSGANVLTFGAGSRLTVL.